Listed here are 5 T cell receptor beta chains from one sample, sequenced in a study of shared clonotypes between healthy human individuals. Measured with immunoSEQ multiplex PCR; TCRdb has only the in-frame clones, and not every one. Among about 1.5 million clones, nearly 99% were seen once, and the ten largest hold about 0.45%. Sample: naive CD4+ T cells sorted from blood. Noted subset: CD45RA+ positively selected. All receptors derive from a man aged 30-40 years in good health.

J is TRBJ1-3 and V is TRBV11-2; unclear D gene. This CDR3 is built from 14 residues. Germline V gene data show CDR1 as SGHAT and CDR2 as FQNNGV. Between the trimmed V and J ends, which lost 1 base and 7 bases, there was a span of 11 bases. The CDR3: CASSLGAGGNTIYF. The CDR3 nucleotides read TGTGCCAGCAGCTTAGGGGCGGGAGGGAACACCATATATTTT.

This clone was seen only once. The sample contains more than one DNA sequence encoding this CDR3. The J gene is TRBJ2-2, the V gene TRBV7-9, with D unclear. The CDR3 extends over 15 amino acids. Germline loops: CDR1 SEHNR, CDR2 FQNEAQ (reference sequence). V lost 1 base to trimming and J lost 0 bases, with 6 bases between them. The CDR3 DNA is TGTGCCAGCAGCTTAGGGTCAGCGAACACCGGGGAGCTGTTTTTT. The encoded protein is CASSLGSANTGELFF. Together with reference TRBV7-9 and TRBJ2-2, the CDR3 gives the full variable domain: DTGVSQNPRHKITKRGQNVTFRCDPISEHNRLYWYRQTLGQGPEFLTYFQNEAQLEKSRLLSDRFSAERPKGSFSTLEIQRTEQGDSAMYLCASSLGSANTGELFFGEGSRLTVL.

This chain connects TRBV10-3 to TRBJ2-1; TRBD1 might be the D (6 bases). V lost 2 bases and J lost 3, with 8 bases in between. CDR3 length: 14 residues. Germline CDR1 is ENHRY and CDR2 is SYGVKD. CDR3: CAISEGQRYNEQFF. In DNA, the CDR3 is TGTGCCATCAGTGAGGGACAGCGCTACAATGAGCAGTTCTTC.

CDR3 sequence (DNA): TGCGCCAGCAGCCAAGCTTCGTCTAGCGGGGCCTACAATGAGCAGTTCTTC. Its protein is CASSQASSSGAYNEQFF. This chain connects TRBV4-1 to TRBJ2-1, with 9 nucleotides matching TRBD2. The CDR3 is 17 amino acids. Trimming removed 1 base from V and 2 bases from J; junction bases left unmatched: 6. From germline, CDR1 is MGHRA and CDR2 YSYEKL.

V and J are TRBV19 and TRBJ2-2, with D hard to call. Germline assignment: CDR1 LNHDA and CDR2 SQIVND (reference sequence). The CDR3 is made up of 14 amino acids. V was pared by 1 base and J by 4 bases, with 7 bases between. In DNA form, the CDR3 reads TGTGCCAGTAGTATAGGCAGGTCCACCGGGGAGCTGTTTTTT. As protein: CASSIGRSTGELFF.